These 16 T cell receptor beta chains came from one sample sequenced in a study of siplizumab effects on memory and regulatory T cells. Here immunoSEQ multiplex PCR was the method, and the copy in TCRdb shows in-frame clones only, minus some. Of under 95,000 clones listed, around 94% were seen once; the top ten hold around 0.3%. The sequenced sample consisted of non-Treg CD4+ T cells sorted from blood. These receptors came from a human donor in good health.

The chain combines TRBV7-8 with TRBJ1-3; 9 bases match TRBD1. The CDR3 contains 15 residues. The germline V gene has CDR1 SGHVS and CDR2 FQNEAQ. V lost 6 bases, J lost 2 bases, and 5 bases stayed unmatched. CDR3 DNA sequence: TGTGCCAGCAGAAATACAGGGGGCCCTGGAAACACCATATATTTT. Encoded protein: CASRNTGGPGNTIYF.

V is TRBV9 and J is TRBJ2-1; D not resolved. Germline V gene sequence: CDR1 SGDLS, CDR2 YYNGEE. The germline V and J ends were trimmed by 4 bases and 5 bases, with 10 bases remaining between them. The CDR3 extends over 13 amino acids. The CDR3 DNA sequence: TGTGCCAGCAGCTCCCGACCCGACAATGAGCAGTTCTTC. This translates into CASSSRPDNEQFF.

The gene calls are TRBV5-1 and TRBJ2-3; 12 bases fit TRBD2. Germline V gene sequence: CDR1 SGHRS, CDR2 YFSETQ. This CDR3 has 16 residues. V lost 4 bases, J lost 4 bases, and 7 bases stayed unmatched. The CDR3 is CASSLAGGRDADTQYF. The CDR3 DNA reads TGCGCCAGCAGCCTAGCGGGGGGGCGGGACGCAGATACGCAGTATTTT.

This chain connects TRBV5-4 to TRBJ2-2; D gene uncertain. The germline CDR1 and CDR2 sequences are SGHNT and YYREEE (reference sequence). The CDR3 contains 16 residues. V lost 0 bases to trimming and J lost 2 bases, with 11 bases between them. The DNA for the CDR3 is TGTGCCAGCAGCTTGGTAAGCGCTGATAACACCGGGGAGCTGTTTTTT. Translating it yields CASSLVSADNTGELFF.

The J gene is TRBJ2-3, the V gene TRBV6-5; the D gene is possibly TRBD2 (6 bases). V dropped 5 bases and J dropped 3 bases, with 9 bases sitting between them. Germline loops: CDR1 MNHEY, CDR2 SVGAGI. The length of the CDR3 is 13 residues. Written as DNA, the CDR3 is TGTGCCAGCAGTCCCGGGGGAACAGATACGCAGTATTTT. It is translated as CASSPGGTDTQYF.

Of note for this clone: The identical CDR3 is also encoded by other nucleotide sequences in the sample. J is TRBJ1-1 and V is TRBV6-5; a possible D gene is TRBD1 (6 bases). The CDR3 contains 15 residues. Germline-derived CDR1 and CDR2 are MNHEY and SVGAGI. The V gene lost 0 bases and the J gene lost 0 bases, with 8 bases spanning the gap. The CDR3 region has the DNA TGTGCCAGCAGTTACTCGGGGGGGCTGAACACTGAAGCTTTCTTT. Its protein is CASSYSGGLNTEAFF.

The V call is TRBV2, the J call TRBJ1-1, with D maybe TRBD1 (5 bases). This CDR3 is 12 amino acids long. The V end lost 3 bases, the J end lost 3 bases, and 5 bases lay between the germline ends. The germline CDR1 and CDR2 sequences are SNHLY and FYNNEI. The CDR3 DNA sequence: TGTGCCAGCAGTGAGGGGGACACTGAAGCTTTCTTT. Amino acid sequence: CASSEGDTEAFF. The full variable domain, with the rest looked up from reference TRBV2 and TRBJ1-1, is EPEVTQTPSHQVTQMGQEVILRCVPISNHLYFYWYRQILGQKVEFLVSFYNNEISEKSEIFDDQFSVERPDGSNFTLKIRSTKLEDSAMYFCASSEGDTEAFFGQGTRLTVV.

The CDR3 bases are TGTGCCTGGAGTTCACCCTACAGGGGAAATTCACCCCTCCACTTT. Amino acid sequence: CAWSSPYRGNSPLHF. The chain has TRBV30 and TRBJ1-6; 7 nucleotides agree with TRBD1. Germline V gene lookup returns CDR1 GTSNPN and CDR2 SVGIG (reference sequence). V lost 2 bases and J lost 7; bases outside the gene matches: 8. The length of the CDR3 is 15 residues.

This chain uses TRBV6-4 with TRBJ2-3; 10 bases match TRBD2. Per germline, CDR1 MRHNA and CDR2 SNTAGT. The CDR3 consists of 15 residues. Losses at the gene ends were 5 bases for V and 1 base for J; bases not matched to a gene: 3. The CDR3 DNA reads TGTGCCAGCAGTATTCTAGCGGGGGGCACAGATACGCAGTATTTT. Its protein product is CASSILAGGTDTQYF.

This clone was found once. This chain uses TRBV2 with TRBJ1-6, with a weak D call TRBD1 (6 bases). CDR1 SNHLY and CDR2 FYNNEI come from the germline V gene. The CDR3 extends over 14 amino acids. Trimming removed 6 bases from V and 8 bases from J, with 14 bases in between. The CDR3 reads CASSPTGNYSPLHF. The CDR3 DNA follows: TGTGCCAGCAGCCCAACAGGGAATTATTCACCCCTCCACTTT.

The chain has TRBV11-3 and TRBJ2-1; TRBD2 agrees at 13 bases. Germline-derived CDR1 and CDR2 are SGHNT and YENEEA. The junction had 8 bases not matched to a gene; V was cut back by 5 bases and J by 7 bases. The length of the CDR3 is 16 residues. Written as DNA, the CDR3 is TGTGCCAGCAGCAACCGCGGGACTAGCGGGAAGAATGAGCAGTTCTTC. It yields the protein CASSNRGTSGKNEQFF.

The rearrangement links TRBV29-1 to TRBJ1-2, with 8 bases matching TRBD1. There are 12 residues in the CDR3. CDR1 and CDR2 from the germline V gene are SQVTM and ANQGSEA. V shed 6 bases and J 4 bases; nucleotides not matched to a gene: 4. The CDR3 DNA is TGCAGCGTATCGGACAGGGCCTATGGCTACACCTTC. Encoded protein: CSVSDRAYGYTF.

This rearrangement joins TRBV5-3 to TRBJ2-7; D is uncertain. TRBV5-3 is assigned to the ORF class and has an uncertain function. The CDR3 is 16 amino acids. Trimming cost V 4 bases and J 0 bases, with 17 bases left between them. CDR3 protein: CARSPGSTGSSYEQYF. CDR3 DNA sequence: TGTGCCAGAAGCCCAGGATCAACGGGTAGCTCCTACGAGCAGTACTTC.

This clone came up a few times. CDR3 sequence (DNA): TGTGCCAGCAGTTCCGGGACCGCCGGGGTTTTAGAACCCCAGCATTTT. The encoded protein is CASSSGTAGVLEPQHF. J is TRBJ1-5 and V is TRBV7-2, with TRBD1 as a possible D gene (5 bases). Trimming took off 6 bases at V and 10 bases at J, with 25 bases between the two ends. Germline V gives CDR1 SGHTA, CDR2 FQGNSA. The CDR3 loop spans 16 amino acids. The whole variable domain, remainder taken from reference TRBV7-2 and TRBJ1-5, is GAGVSQSPSNKVTEKGKDVELRCDPISGHTALYWYRQSLGQGLEFLIYFQGNSAPDKSGLPSDRFSAERTGGSVSTLTIQRTQQEDSAVYLCASSSGTAGVLEPQHFGDGTRLSIL.

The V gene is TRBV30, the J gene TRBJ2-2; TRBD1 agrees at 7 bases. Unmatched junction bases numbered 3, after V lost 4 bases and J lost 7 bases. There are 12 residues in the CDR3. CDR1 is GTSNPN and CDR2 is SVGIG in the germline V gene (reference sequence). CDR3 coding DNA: TGTGCCTGGACCCAGGGGGTCGGGGAGCTGTTTTTT. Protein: CAWTQGVGELFF.

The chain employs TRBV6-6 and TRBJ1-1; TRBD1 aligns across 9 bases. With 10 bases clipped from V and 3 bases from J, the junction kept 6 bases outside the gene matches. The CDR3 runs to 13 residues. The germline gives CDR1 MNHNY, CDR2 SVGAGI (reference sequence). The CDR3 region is CANRDRVDTEAFF. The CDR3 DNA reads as TGTGCCAACCGGGACAGGGTGGACACTGAAGCTTTCTTT.